Listed here is a single TCR beta chain. Across about 22 US areas, participants ranged in age from roughly 18 to 95 years. Clinical histories supplied by participants themselves formed the basis of cohort assignment. This entry belongs to a study of blood T cell repertoires in COVID-19. In the original workflow: Nucleated cell counts were estimated from reference gene primer amplification. Profiled with immunoSEQ multiplex PCR; TCRdb holds only in-frame clones, not every one. Clonal size and the V and J genes are those of that table, whereas D and trimming came from the DNA. Of roughly 360,000 clones in the sample, approximately 88% were seen once. V lost 8 bases, J lost 3 bases, and 17 bases lay in between. The length of the CDR3 is 14 residues. In germline, CDR1 is LNHDA, CDR2 SQIVND (reference sequence).

The origin of this receptor is a woman aged 25 to 39 with acute COVID-19. Sequences were obtained from PBMCs or T cells enriched from blood (not recorded which). This chain links TRBV19 with TRBJ2-7, with D possibly TRBD1 on 5 matching bases. CDR3 sequence: CASSQGPWDYEQYF. CDR3 nucleotides: TGTGCCAGTTCGCAGGGTCCTTGGGACTACGAGCAGTACTTC.